This T cell receptor beta chain derives from a study of blood T cells in healthy people across ages. Comment on this clonotype: Its matching antigen is unknown. Its ends do not fully match the called genes, so a read error is possible.

Points from the study as a whole: Across samples, TCR beta diversity tracked strongly with naive T cell percentage. A roughly linear fall in TCR beta diversity per million T cells was seen with increasing age.

A second PCR, run for about 6 to 11 cycles, used a sample-barcoded 5' primer plus a J-beta primer mix. Through a template-switch adaptor with 12 random nucleotides, each cDNA molecule received a tag. TCRdb used MiXCR to reprocess the 5' RACE reads, holding one entry per CDR3 protein. The sample contains about 1,600,000 distinct CDR3 sequences, approximately 42% of which appear only once. From germline, CDR1 is MNHNS and CDR2 SASEGT. The CDR3 covers 13 residues. The sequenced sample was blood. This sequence was found in a woman aged 18-29 years in good health. The V gene is TRBV6-1, the J gene TRBJ2-1, with D tentatively TRBD1 (5 bases). The CDR3 loop is CASRPEVDNEQVF. The CDR3 DNA is TGTGCCAGCAGACCAGAAGTGGACAATGAGCAGGTCTTC.